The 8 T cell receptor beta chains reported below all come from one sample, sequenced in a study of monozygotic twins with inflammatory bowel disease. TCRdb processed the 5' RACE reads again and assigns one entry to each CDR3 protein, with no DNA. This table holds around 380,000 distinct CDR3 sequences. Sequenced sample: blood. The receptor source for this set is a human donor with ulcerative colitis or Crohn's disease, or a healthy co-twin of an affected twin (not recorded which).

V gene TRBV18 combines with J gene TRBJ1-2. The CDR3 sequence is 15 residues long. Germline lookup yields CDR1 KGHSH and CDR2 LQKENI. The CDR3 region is CASSPLKSEGGGYTF.

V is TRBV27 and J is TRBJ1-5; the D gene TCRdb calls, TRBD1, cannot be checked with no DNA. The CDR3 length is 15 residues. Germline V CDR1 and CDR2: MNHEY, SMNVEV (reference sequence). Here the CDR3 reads CASSLWGPPNQPQHF.

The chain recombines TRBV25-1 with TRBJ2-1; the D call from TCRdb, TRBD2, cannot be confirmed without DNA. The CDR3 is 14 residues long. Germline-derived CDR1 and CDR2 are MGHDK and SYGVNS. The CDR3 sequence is CASSDLAAYNEQFF. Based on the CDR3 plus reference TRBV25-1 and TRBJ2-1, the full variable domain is EADIYQTPRYLVIGTGKKITLECSQTMGHDKMYWYQQDPGMELHLIHYSYGVNSTEKGDLSSESTVSRIRTEHFPLTLESARPSHTSQYLCASSDLAAYNEQFFGPGTRLTVL.

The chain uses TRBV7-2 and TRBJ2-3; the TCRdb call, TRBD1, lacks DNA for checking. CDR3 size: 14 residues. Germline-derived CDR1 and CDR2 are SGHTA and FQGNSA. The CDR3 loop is CASSPRGDTDTQYF. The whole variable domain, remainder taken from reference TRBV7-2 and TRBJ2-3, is GAGVSQSPSNKVTEKGKDVELRCDPISGHTALYWYRQSLGQGLEFLIYFQGNSAPDKSGLPSDRFSAERTGGSVSTLTIQRTQQEDSAVYLCASSPRGDTDTQYFGPGTRLTVL.

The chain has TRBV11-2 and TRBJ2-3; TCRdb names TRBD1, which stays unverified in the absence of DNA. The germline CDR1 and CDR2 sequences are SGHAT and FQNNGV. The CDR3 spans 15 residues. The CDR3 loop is CASSYPGQITDTQYF.

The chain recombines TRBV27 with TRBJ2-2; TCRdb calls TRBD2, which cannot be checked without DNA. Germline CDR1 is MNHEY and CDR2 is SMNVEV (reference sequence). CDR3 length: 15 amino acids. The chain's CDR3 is CASSLVARWTGELFF.

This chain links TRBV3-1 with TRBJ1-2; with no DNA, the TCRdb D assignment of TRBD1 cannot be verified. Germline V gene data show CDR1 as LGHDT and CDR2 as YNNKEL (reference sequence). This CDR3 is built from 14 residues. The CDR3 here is CASSQDRRPWGYTF. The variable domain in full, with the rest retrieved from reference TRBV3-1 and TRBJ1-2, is DTAVSQTPKYLVTQMGNDKSIKCEQNLGHDTMYWYKQDSKKFLKIMFSYNNKELIINETVPNRFSPKSPDKAHLNLHINSLELGDSAVYFCASSQDRRPWGYTFGSGTRLTVV.

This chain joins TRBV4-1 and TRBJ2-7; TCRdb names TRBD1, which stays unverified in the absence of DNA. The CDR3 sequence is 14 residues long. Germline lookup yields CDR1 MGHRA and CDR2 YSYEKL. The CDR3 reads CASRQTGGGYEQYF.